Listed below are T cell receptor beta chains from one sample, sequenced in a study of OX40 agonist ivuxolimab in advanced cancers. TCRdb keeps only in-frame clones here, not all; method: immunoSEQ multiplex PCR. Here the sample spans 60,000 to 70,000 clones, 89% being singletons. The specimen was CD4+ or CD8+ T cells sorted from blood, collected in a trial of the OX40 agonist ivuxolimab. These TCRs come from an adult with an advanced solid tumor such as melanoma, head and neck, liver or kidney cancer. Each CDR3 is given with its conserved first and last residue. Clone size appears in some rows only: once, few, many, or a class for an expanded clone.

TRBJ1-1 . TRBV2 CASPRKTEAFF
TRBJ1-1 . TRBV7-3 CASSLYPGQVEAFF
TRBJ1-1 . TRBV5-1 CASAVLFKGDTEAFF
TRBJ2-7 . TRBV27 CASGRVADEQYF
TRBJ1-1 . TRBV7-9 CASSFPNANTEAFF
TRBJ1-5 . TRBV4-1 CASSPTGGNQPQHF
TRBJ2-1 . TRBV27 CASSLYPGLAVYNEQFF
TRBJ1-5 . TRBV15 CATSRVGDGNQPQHF
TRBJ1-5 few TRBV6-5 CASREGQDQPQHF
TRBJ2-7 . TRBV27 CASSLLFSYEQYF
TRBJ2-5 . TRBV25-1 CASSEYGGQETQYF
TRBJ1-2 . TRBV19 CASSPSLYGYTF
TRBJ2-4 . TRBV7-2 CASSWPGQGSKNIQYF
TRBJ2-7 . TRBV7-3 CASSLAGGAAYEQYF
TRBJ1-1 . TRBV4-1 CASSQAGGYTEAFF
TRBJ1-2 . TRBV5-1 CASSSGQPNYGYTF
TRBJ2-7 . TRBV14 CASSHLSSYEQYF
TRBJ2-1 . TRBV6-4 CASSDSLAGYNEQFF
TRBJ2-2 . TRBV27 CASKGYAGTVNTGELFF
TRBJ2-2 . TRBV7-9 CASTSDRGRRGELFF
TRBJ2-7 . TRBV2 CASTPTGGPYEQYF
TRBJ2-7 . TRBV27 CASSAGTAGGLEQYF
TRBJ2-7 . TRBV19 CASTTGGDEQYF
TRBJ2-7 . TRBV19 CASSIGQGLSYEQYF
TRBJ1-3 . TRBV2 CARYGGSGNTIYF
TRBJ1-2 . TRBV11-3 CASSLAAGSHGYTF
TRBJ2-5 . TRBV30 CAWNQIAEQETQYF
TRBJ2-5 . TRBV7-2 CASSFLLQETQYF
TRBJ2-1 . TRBV29-1 CSVERPYLPNEQFF
TRBJ2-7 . TRBV7-3 CASSAGLADEQYF
TRBJ1-2 . TRBV28 CASSLMRDYGYTF
TRBJ2-1 once TRBV6-5 CASSSYSSYNEQFF
TRBJ1-1 . TRBV7-3 CASSAQQGVNTEAFF
TRBJ2-7 . TRBV19 CASSIVGLAGGLYEQYF
TRBJ2-1 . TRBV27 CASSLIRVLGNEQFF
TRBJ1-1 . TRBV5-1 CASSLEGTLGTEAFF
TRBJ2-7 . TRBV6-1 CASSESSPGYAVPRRYF
TRBJ1-4 . TRBV28 CASSPPRGKLFF
TRBJ2-7 . TRBV19 CASSDRNPYEQYF
TRBJ2-7 . TRBV27 CASSYFPSGTYEQYF
TRBJ2-1 once TRBV9 CASSVAGRQFF
TRBJ2-3 few TRBV20-1 CSARTQDTQYF
TRBJ2-3 . TRBV27 CASSPPAGLSTDTQYF
TRBJ2-2 . TRBV13 CASSSWTGLGTGELFF
TRBJ2-2 . TRBV7-3 CASSLLAGGPSYTGELFF
TRBJ1-3 . TRBV7-2 CASSLGPLSGNTIYF
TRBJ2-2 . TRBV29-1 CSVGSGTGELFF
TRBJ2-7 . TRBV9 CASSVGGLPSYEQYF
TRBJ2-2 . TRBV19 CASTGLATSTGELFF
TRBJ1-1 . TRBV27 CASSLSEGRTEAFF
TRBJ2-2 . TRBV7-9 CASSLSPAGGFTGELFF
TRBJ2-7 . TRBV28 CASSQRGGLYEQYF
TRBJ1-1 . TRBV9 CASSVFPTNEAFF